This T cell receptor (beta chain) was identified in a study of T cells expressing NK-cell markers. Reprocessing the 5' RACE reads, TCRdb reports a single entry for every CDR3 protein and omits DNA. Recorded for this sample: 300,000 to 450,000 distinct CDR3 sequences. Per the germline V gene, CDR1 is MGHRA and CDR2 is YSYEKL. The CDR3 has 20 amino acids. The receptor's source is a man aged 18-69 years in good health. Sequencing used blood T cells: a sorted CD56 or NKG2C T cell subset, CD4+ or CD8+ T cells, or bulk PBMC T cells (not recorded which). The chain uses TRBV4-1 and TRBJ2-7. The chain's CDR3 is CASSQDFKGEKKASRYEQYF.